What follows are 25 T cell receptor beta chains derived from one specimen sequenced in a study of T cells in women clearing cervical HPV infection. Assay: immunoSEQ multiplex PCR; the TCRdb copy retains only in-frame clones and omits some. The listing records 40,000 or so clones. Sequencing was carried out using blood buffy coat. The source is a woman between 18 and 75 years old with a cervical HPV16 infection that either progressed to CIN3+ or cleared (not recorded which).

Remarks on this clone: Read sequence stops 3 residues before the CDR3 end, and the germline J gene provides the missing end. V gene TRBV6-2 or TRBV6-3 combines with J gene TRBJ2-7, with 9 bases fitting TRBD2. Trimming removed 5 bases from V and 6 bases from J; junction bases left unmatched: 8. The CDR3 is made up of 14 amino acids. Germline lookup yields CDR1 MNHEY and CDR2 SVGEGT. The CDR3 region is CASSESGRLGEQYF. The sequenced part of the CDR3 DNA is TGTGCCAGCAGTGAGAGCGGGAGGTTAGGCGAG.

A word on this clone: The sequence runs out 3 residues before the end of the CDR3; the remainder is reconstructed from the germline J gene. The chain combines TRBV20-1 with TRBJ1-1; D unclear. Per the germline V gene, CDR1 is DFQATT and CDR2 is SNEGSKA (reference sequence). The CDR3 sequence is 13 residues long. The sequenced CDR3 bases are TGCAGTGCTAGCCCGGACTCCCTATTCGGA. It encodes CSASPDSLFG. The entire CDR3 is CSASPDSLFGAFF.

With respect to this clone: The CDR3 extends 3 residues past the end of the read, so its final part is completed from the germline J gene. V and J are TRBV20-1 and TRBJ1-2; tentative D call: TRBD1 (5 bases). Trimming cost V 1 base and J 6 bases, with 15 bases left between them. The CDR3 spans 14 residues. The germline gives CDR1 DFQATT, CDR2 SNEGSKA (reference sequence). Incomplete CDR3 DNA: TGCAGTGCTAGAGCCGGGGGGGGGTACGATGGC. Translation gives CSARAGGGYDG. The CDR3 as a whole reads CSARAGGGYDGYTF.

Points on this clone: The CDR3 is cut off 3 residues early in the read; its end comes from the germline J gene. This chain connects TRBV13 to TRBJ2-1, with a possible D match to TRBD2 (6 bases). Trimming left V 6 bases short and J 9 bases short, with 21 bases between. CDR1 PRHDT and CDR2 FYEKMQ come from the germline V gene (reference sequence). This CDR3 is built from 15 residues. Partial CDR3 DNA: TGTGCCAGCAGTCGGACCCCTCGGGGGTTAAGTGAG. Protein product: CASSRTPRGLSE. The complete CDR3 reads CASSRTPRGLSEQFF.

Comments on this clone: The missing CDR3 end, 3 residues past where the read stops, is filled in from the germline J gene. V usage is TRBV28 and J usage is TRBJ2-7; D is perhaps TRBD2 (7 bases). There are 16 residues in the CDR3. Per germline, CDR1 MDHEN and CDR2 SYDVKM. Trimming pared 6 bases from V and 0 bases from J, leaving 18 bases between. CDR3 in amino acids: CASSSRGLAVSYEQYF. The sequenced CDR3 bases are TGTGCCAGCAGCTCCCGGGGGCTAGCGGTCTCCTACGAG. Drawing the rest from reference TRBV28 and TRBJ2-7, the complete variable domain is DVKVTQSSRYLVKRTGEKVFLECVQDMDHENMFWYRQDPGLGLRLIYFSYDVKMKEKGDIPEGYSVSREKKERFSLILESASTNQTSMYLCASSSRGLAVSYEQYFGPGTRLTVT.

With respect to this clone: The read gets to within 3 residues of the CDR3 end, and the germline J gene fills in the rest. This chain links TRBV5-4 with TRBJ1-1; 9 bases agree with TRBD1. There are 13 residues in the CDR3. V shed 4 bases and J 5 bases; nucleotides not matched to a gene: 3. Germline V lookup: CDR1 SGHNT, CDR2 YYREEE (reference sequence). CDR3 in amino acids: CASSPGTGTEAFF. CDR3 DNA, as far as it was read: TGTGCCAGCAGCCCTGGGACAGGGACTGAA.

A word on this clone: The sequenced fragment ends 3 residues before the CDR3 boundary, so the rest is inferred from the germline J gene. This sample also contains other DNA sequences that code for the same CDR3. V gene TRBV7-9 combines with J gene TRBJ2-7; D is unclear. The CDR3 consists of 13 residues. Trimming pared 5 bases from V and 1 base from J, leaving 9 bases between. Germline values: CDR1 SEHNR, CDR2 FQNEAQ (reference sequence). The CDR3: CASSLSGSYEQYF. The CDR3 DNA, read in part, is TGTGCCAGCAGCCTTTCCGGGTCCTACGAG. The entire variable domain, with the rest obtained from reference TRBV7-9 and TRBJ2-7, is as follows: DTGVSQNPRHKITKRGQNVTFRCDPISEHNRLYWYRQTLGQGPEFLTYFQNEAQLEKSRLLSDRFSAERPKGSFSTLEIQRTEQGDSAMYLCASSLSGSYEQYFGPGTRLTVT.

Concerning this clone: The read terminates 3 residues ahead of where the CDR3 ends, so the germline J gene completes it. The chain couples TRBV6-2 or TRBV6-3 to TRBJ2-3; 7 nucleotides align to TRBD2. After removal of 10 bases from V and 2 bases from J, the junction contained 6 bases not matched to a gene. Germline V gene sequence: CDR1 MNHEY, CDR2 SVGEGT. This CDR3 has 13 amino acids. The covered CDR3 bases are TGTGCCATCGGCACTAGCGACACAGATACG. Protein sequence: CAIGTSDTDT. The CDR3, in full, reads CAIGTSDTDTQYF.

Notes on this clone: The read terminates 3 residues ahead of where the CDR3 ends, so the germline J gene completes it. This chain uses TRBV2 with TRBJ2-3; the match to TRBD2 covers 9 bases. The CDR3 extends over 14 amino acids. CDR1 SNHLY and CDR2 FYNNEI come from the germline V gene. The CDR3 loop is CAKATSGVSETQYF. Incomplete CDR3 DNA: TGTGCCAAGGCGACTAGCGGCGTCAGTGAGACG.

Of note for this clone: The read terminates 3 residues before the CDR3 end, so the remaining end is supplied by the germline J gene. This sequence joins TRBV4-1 and TRBJ2-1, with 8 bases aligning to TRBD2. The germline gives CDR1 MGHRA, CDR2 YSYEKL. The J segment lost 8 bases and the V segment lost 1 base, leaving 7 bases of the junction unmatched. The CDR3 runs 15 residues. CDR3 loop: CASSQVGAGEDEQFF. The sequenced part of the CDR3 DNA is TGCGCCAGCAGCCAAGTTGGAGCGGGAGAGGATGAG.

Turning to this clone: The read comes to an end 3 residues before the CDR3 does, leaving the germline J gene to fill in the end. The chain uses TRBV7-9 and TRBJ1-2; no clear D gene. This CDR3 region has 11 residues. Germline CDR1 and CDR2: SEHNR and FQNEAQ (reference sequence). The CDR3 region is CASSIDNDYTF. The CDR3 bases that were read are TGTGCCAGCAGCATAGACAATGAC.

On this clone itself: Read data end 3 residues before the CDR3 end; the end is taken from the germline J gene. The chain recombines TRBV2 with TRBJ1-1; no definite D call. The V gene's germline CDR1 is SNHLY and CDR2 FYNNEI. V gave up 4 bases and J gave up 3 bases, with 12 bases separating them. CDR3 length: 14 amino acids. The sequenced CDR3 bases are TGTGCCAGCAGTGTTGCTGGGCTCCACACTGAA. Its translation is CASSVAGLHTE. The CDR3, in full, reads CASSVAGLHTEAFF.

About this clone: With the read ending 3 residues before the CDR3 end, the germline J gene is used to fill in that end. V gene TRBV12-3 or TRBV12-4 combines with J gene TRBJ2-5; D perhaps matches TRBD1 (5 bases). Trimming took 6 bases from V and 4 from J, leaving 18 bases between them. This CDR3 has 15 amino acids. Partial CDR3 DNA: TGTGCCAGCAGCCCCACGCAAGGGGCTGGAGAGACC. Protein: CASSPTQGAGET. From start to end, the CDR3 is CASSPTQGAGETQYF.

Comment on this clone: The read gets to within 3 residues of the CDR3 end, and the germline J gene fills in the rest. The rearrangement joins TRBV6-2 or TRBV6-3 to TRBJ2-1; 7 bases are shared with TRBD1. The CDR3 contains 13 residues. Looked up from germline, CDR1 is MNHEY and CDR2 is SVGEGT. V was pared by 6 bases and J by 8 bases, with 7 bases of the junction left unmatched. The CDR3 loop is CASRRTGVDEQFF. The sequenced CDR3 bases are TGTGCCAGCAGGCGTACAGGGGTCGATGAG.

The CDR3: CASSRLGGDSGNTIYF. The CDR3 bases that were read are TGTGCCAGCAGCCGATTGGGGGGGGACTCTGGAAACACC. The chain couples TRBV3-1 (or the pseudogene TRBV3-2) to TRBJ1-3; D might be TRBD1 (5 bases). Read data end 3 residues before the CDR3 end; the end is taken from the germline J gene. The CDR3 is 16 residues long. The germline CDR1 and CDR2 sequences are LGHDT and YNNKEL (reference sequence). V shed 4 bases and J shed 0 bases, with 13 bases lying between them.

Turning to this clone: With the read ending 3 residues before the CDR3 end, the germline J gene is used to fill in that end. The V and J genes are TRBV12-3 or TRBV12-4 and TRBJ1-2, with D possibly matching TRBD1 (6 bases). V gave up 5 bases and J gave up 4 bases, with 14 bases separating them. The CDR3 runs 14 residues. The sequenced part of the CDR3 DNA is TGTGCCAGCAGTCTTCGGACAGACGTCTATGGC. Translating it yields CASSLRTDVYG. The full CDR3 sequence reads CASSLRTDVYGYTF.

A word on this clone: The observed sequence ends 3 residues before the CDR3 terminus, with the missing tail filled in from the germline J gene. The chain links TRBV19 to TRBJ1-1; D unresolved. The V gene lost 3 bases and the J gene lost 1 base, with 12 bases spanning the gap. Germline V CDR1 and CDR2: LNHDA, SQIVND (reference sequence). The CDR3 has 15 amino acids. The covered CDR3 bases are TGTGCCAGTAGTATGGCTGGCAGGCGGAACACTGAA. This gives the protein CASSMAGRRNTE. The complete CDR3 reads CASSMAGRRNTEAFF.

Comments on this clone: Read coverage stops 3 residues before the CDR3 terminus; the germline J gene supplies the remainder. The rearrangement uses TRBV6-1 and TRBJ2-5; 9 bases fit TRBD1. J lost 3 bases, V lost 4 bases, and 3 bases had no gene match. The CDR3 runs 14 residues. Germline lookup yields CDR1 MNHNS and CDR2 SASEGT. The DNA read from the CDR3 is TGTGCCAGCAGTGGGGGGACAGGGAAAGAGACC. Its protein product is CASSGGTGKET. The whole CDR3 protein reads CASSGGTGKETQYF.

Regarding this clone: The read is 3 residues too short to cover the CDR3 end, so that end is filled in from the germline J gene. The chain recombines TRBV5-1 with TRBJ2-7; D is ambiguous. The V end was cut by 0 bases, the J end by 2 bases, with 9 bases between. The CDR3 sequence is 14 residues long. CDR1 SGHRS and CDR2 YFSETQ come from the germline V gene. CDR3 region: CASSLDASAYEQYF. Partial CDR3 DNA: TGCGCCAGCAGCTTGGACGCCAGTGCCTACGAG.

About this clone itself: The read terminates 3 residues before the CDR3 end, so the remaining end is supplied by the germline J gene. This chain links TRBV6-8 with TRBJ1-1; 7 bases agree with TRBD1. The J segment lost 1 base and the V segment lost 6 bases, leaving 14 bases of the junction unmatched. The CDR3 spans 17 residues. Germline V gene data show CDR1 as MNHGY and CDR2 as SAAAGT. The CDR3 loop reads CASRAGTASRKNTEAFF. The CDR3 DNA, read in part, is TGTGCCAGCAGGGCCGGGACAGCATCGCGCAAGAACACTGAA.

Regarding this clone: The sequence runs out 3 residues before the end of the CDR3; the remainder is reconstructed from the germline J gene. The chain couples TRBV19 to TRBJ1-5, with 8 positions matching TRBD1. Germline loops: CDR1 LNHDA, CDR2 SQIVND (reference sequence). This CDR3 is 14 amino acids long. V lost 8 bases and J lost 5; bases outside the gene matches: 8. The part of the CDR3 DNA that was read is TGTGCCAGTCTGACAGGGGTGGGTGATCAGCCC. Amino acids: CASLTGVGDQP. The entire CDR3 protein is CASLTGVGDQPQHF.

For this clone: With the read ending 3 residues before the CDR3 end, the germline J gene is used to fill in that end. The rearrangement uses TRBV7-9 and TRBJ1-2; TRBD1 agrees at 10 bases. Germline CDR1 is SEHNR and CDR2 is FQNEAQ (reference sequence). The CDR3 extends over 14 amino acids. CDR3 DNA (partial): TGTGCCAGCAGCCGGACAGGGGGTGAATACGAC. Translation: CASSRTGGEYD. The complete CDR3 protein is CASSRTGGEYDYTF.

Comments on this clone: The read gets to within 3 residues of the CDR3 end, and the germline J gene fills in the rest. The J gene is TRBJ2-1, the V gene TRBV5-1, with 9 bases that match TRBD1. This CDR3 has 17 residues. V was clipped by 0 bases and J by 1 base; unmatched bases: 5. In germline, CDR1 is SGHRS, CDR2 YFSETQ. CDR3 DNA (partial): TGCGCCAGCAGCTTGGCCAGAGGACAGGGGTCCTACAATGAG. Its protein is CASSLARGQGSYNE. The CDR3 in full is CASSLARGQGSYNEQFF.

As regards this clone: The CDR3 goes on 3 residues after the read ends, and that part is filled in from the germline J gene. The V gene is TRBV14, the J gene TRBJ2-7, with 11 nucleotides matching TRBD2. Trimming removed 4 bases from V and 0 bases from J; junction bases left unmatched: 5. Per the germline V gene, CDR1 is SGHDN and CDR2 is FVKESK. This CDR3 spans 16 amino acids. CDR3 amino acids: CASSLMTSGTSYEQYF. The CDR3 bases that were read are TGTGCCAGCAGCCTAATGACTAGCGGGACCTCCTACGAG.

In regard to this clone: The sequence runs out 3 residues before the end of the CDR3; the remainder is reconstructed from the germline J gene. The chain links TRBV7-3 to TRBJ2-2; 9 bases line up with TRBD1. The ends lost 5 bases at V and 4 bases at J; junction bases unmatched: 8. This CDR3 contains 16 residues. Germline V gene data show CDR1 as SGHTA and CDR2 as FQGTGA. The DNA read from the CDR3 is TGTGCCAGCAGCATTGGACAGGGGAGTAGCACCGGGGAG. The encoded protein is CASSIGQGSSTGE. The complete CDR3 reads CASSIGQGSSTGELFF.